The clone carrying this T cell receptor beta chain showed up just once. This specimen belongs to a study of OX40 agonist ivuxolimab in advanced cancers. Data came from immunoSEQ multiplex PCR; TCRdb stores just in-frame clones and leaves some out. The repertoire holds 25,000 to 30,000 clones, with 82% as singletons. CDR1 is SQVTM and CDR2 is ANQGSEA in the germline V gene. The CDR3 contains 10 residues. V was pared by 3 bases and J by 6 bases, with 4 bases between. Peripheral blood came from all dose cohorts at three timepoints. This chain joins TRBV29-1 and TRBJ2-3, with D unresolved. The receptor's source is an adult with an advanced solid tumor such as melanoma, head and neck, liver or kidney cancer. Sequenced here: CD4+ or CD8+ T cells sorted from blood, sampled in a trial of the OX40 agonist ivuxolimab. Here the CDR3 DNA reads TGCAGCGTTGATGCCGATACGCAGTATTTT. Translating gives CSVDADTQYF.